This TCR beta chain came from a study of blood T cells in healthy people across ages. In the study overall: Template switching picked up about one barcoded beta molecule for each two T cells.

Notes on the study in general: The recorded TCR beta diversity per million T cells decreased in a roughly linear manner with age.

Trimming shortened V by 0 bases and J by 7 bases, and 18 bases separated the two germline ends. Germline V gene lookup returns CDR1 SGHAT and CDR2 FQNNGV. This CDR3 is 16 amino acids long. A sample-barcoded 5' primer and a J-beta primer mix were used in a second PCR of about 7 to 12 cycles. Each CDR3 protein gets one entry after TCRdb re-called the 5' RACE reads with MiXCR. The sample shows around 1.7 million distinct CDR3 sequences, under 30% of them seen only once. Extraction yielded at least 5.5 micrograms of total RNA per sample. To note about this clonotype: Its antigen is as yet unknown.

Sequencing was carried out using blood. The chain carries TRBV11-2 and TRBJ2-5; weak D call: TRBD1 (5 bases). This sequence was found in a woman aged 25 to 45 in good health. The CDR3 sequence is CASSLEWGSALGTQYF. In DNA, the CDR3 is TGTGCCAGCAGCTTAGAATGGGGCTCAGCCCTGGGGACCCAGTACTTC.